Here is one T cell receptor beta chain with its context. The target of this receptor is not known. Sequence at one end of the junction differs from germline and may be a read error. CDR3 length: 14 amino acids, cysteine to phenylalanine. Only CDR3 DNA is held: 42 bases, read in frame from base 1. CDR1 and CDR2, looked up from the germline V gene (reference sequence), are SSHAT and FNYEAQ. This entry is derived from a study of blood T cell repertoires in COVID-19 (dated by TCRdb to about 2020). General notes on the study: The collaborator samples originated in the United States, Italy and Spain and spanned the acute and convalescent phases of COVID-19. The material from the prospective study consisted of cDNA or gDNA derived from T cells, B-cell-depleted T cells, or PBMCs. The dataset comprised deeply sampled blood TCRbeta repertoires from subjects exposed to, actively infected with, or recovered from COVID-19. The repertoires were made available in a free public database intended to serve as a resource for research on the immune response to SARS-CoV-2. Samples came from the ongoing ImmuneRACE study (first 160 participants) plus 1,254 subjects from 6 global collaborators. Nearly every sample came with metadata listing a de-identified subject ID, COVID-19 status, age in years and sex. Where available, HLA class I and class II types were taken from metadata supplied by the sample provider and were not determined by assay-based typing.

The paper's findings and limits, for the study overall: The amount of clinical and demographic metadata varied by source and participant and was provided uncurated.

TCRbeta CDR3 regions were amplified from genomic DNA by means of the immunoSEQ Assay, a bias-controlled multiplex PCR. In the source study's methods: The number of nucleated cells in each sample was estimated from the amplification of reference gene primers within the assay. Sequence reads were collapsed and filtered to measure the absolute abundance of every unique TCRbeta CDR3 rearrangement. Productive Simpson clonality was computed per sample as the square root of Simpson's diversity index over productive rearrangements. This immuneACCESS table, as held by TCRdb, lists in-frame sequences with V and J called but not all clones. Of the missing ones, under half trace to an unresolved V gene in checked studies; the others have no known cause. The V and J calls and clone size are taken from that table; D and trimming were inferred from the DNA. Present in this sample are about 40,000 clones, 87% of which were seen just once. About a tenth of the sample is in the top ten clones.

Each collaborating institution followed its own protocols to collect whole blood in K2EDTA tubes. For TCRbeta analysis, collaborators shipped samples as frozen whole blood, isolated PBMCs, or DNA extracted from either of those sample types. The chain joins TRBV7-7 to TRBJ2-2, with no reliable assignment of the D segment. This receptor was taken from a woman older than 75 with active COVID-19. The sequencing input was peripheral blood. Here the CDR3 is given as CASSPRLLTGELFF. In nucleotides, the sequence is TGTGCTAGCAGCCCCCGACTTTTGACCGGGGAGCTGTTTTTT.